The 10 T cell receptor beta chains reported below all come from one sample, sequenced in a study of metastatic and nonmetastatic thyroid tumors. Ahead of thyroid surgery, no patient had received treatment of any kind. TCRdb recomputed clones from the PCR reads via MiXCR. The data contain tens of thousands of clones, more than 9.5% of them singletons. What was sequenced was blood. Source of these receptors: a female donor with papillary thyroid cancer or a benign thyroid nodule (not recorded which). Some clones in this sample may be carry-over from other donors' samples.

This clone was seen ten or more times. The CDR3 bases are TGTGCCTGGAGTTTCCCCGACAGGGGGCTCCCCCCAAACTATGGCTACACCTTC. Encoded protein: CAWSFPDRGLPPNYGYTF. V usage is TRBV30 and J usage is TRBJ1-2; 10 bases map to TRBD1. CDR3 length: 18 residues. Trimming at V came to 2 bases and at J to 2 bases, leaving 14 bases not matched to a gene. Germline V lookup: CDR1 GTSNPN, CDR2 SVGIG (reference sequence).

This clone was observed at least ten times. This same CDR3 is encoded by further DNA sequences in the sample. The chain employs TRBV14 and TRBJ2-1; no firm D call. V lost 0 bases and J lost 12, with 18 bases in between. This CDR3 region has 15 residues. Germline lookup yields CDR1 SGHDN and CDR2 FVKESK. In DNA, the CDR3 is TGTGCCAGCAGCCAAGAAGTTGGTCTCTACCATCGGCAGTTCTTC. It is translated as CASSQEVGLYHRQFF.

This clone was found many times. The chain uses TRBV6-1 and TRBJ2-7; D not resolved. The germline gives CDR1 MNHNS, CDR2 SASEGT. Trimming left V 8 bases short and J 3 bases short, with 11 bases between. The CDR3 loop spans 12 amino acids. CDR3 coding DNA: TGTGCCAGCGCGCGGACCCTCTACGAGCAGTACTTC. Translated: CASARTLYEQYF.

The genes are TRBV4-3 and TRBJ2-2, with D possibly TRBD1 on 6 matching bases. Germline V gene data show CDR1 as LGHNA and CDR2 as YSLEER. The CDR3 has 15 residues. Trimming took off 1 base at V and 17 bases at J, with 23 bases between the two ends. CDR3 residues: CASSQVCVGAGEPFF. DNA of the CDR3: TGCGCCAGCAGCCAAGTATGCGTGGGGGCCGGGGAGCCTTTTTTT.

This clone was detected ten times or more. The V and J genes are TRBV5-1 and TRBJ1-4; no reliable D call. Trimming removed 4 bases from V and 5 bases from J, with 15 bases in between. This CDR3 spans 15 amino acids. Germline assignment: CDR1 SGHRS and CDR2 YFSETQ. The CDR3 loop is CASSTRPVQNEKLFF. CDR3 bases: TGCGCCAGCAGCACTCGCCCAGTCCAGAATGAAAAACTGTTTTTT. The full variable domain, in which reference TRBV5-1 and TRBJ1-4 provide the parts outside the CDR3, is KAGVTQTPRYLIKTRGQQVTLSCSPISGHRSVSWYQQTPGQGLQFLFEYFSETQRNKGNFPGRFSGRQFSNSRSEMNVSTLELGDSALYLCASSTRPVQNEKLFFGSGTQLSVL.

The chain joins TRBV5-6 to TRBJ1-5; no definite D call. This CDR3 spans 19 amino acids. The V end was cut by 0 bases, the J end by 0 bases, with 19 bases between. Germline V gene sequence: CDR1 SGHDT, CDR2 YYEEEE. CDR3 nucleotides: TGTGCCAGCAGCTTGGAGGTGATTAGGAGACCCCATAGCAATCAGCCCCAGCATTTT. This translates into CASSLEVIRRPHSNQPQHF.

Of note for this clone: This clone may be a read error of a much larger clone one base away. Additional DNA sequences in this sample encode the identical CDR3. The chain combines TRBV11-1 with TRBJ2-1; 8 nucleotides match TRBD2. The germline gives CDR1 SGHAT, CDR2 FQDESV (reference sequence). The CDR3 has 17 amino acids. After removal of 3 bases from V and 12 bases from J, the junction contained 19 bases not matched to a gene. The DNA for the CDR3 is TGTGCCAGCAGCTTTGGGGTCGGACTAGCCCCCGTTTCAGGGCAGTTCTTC. Translation: CASSFGVGLAPVSGQFF.

The chain links TRBV28 to TRBJ2-1; D gene uncertain. The V and J ends lost 5 bases and 10 bases respectively, with 12 bases between them. The germline CDR1 and CDR2 sequences are MDHEN and SYDVKM. The CDR3 sequence is 12 residues long. CDR3 region: CASSGPSTEQFF. CDR3 DNA sequence: TGTGCCAGCAGTGGGCCTAGTACAGAGCAGTTCTTC.

V gene TRBV10-1 combines with J gene TRBJ2-4; 7 bases map to TRBD2. This CDR3 is 13 amino acids long. CDR1 WNHNN and CDR2 SYGVQD come from the germline V gene (reference sequence). V trimming: 10 bases; J trimming: 2 bases; junction bases outside the gene matches: 5. The CDR3 is CANEGTTKNIQYF. CDR3 in DNA: TGCGCCAATGAAGGGACTACCAAAAACATTCAGTACTTC.

Ten or more counts support this clone. The chain uses TRBV10-3 and TRBJ2-1; D might be TRBD1 (7 bases). The germline CDR1 and CDR2 sequences are ENHRY and SYGVKD. Between the trimmed V and J ends, which lost 6 bases and 1 base, there was a span of 22 bases. The CDR3 runs to 18 residues. The CDR3: CAISRQGGGVGSYNEQFF. The CDR3, as DNA: TGTGCCATCAGCAGACAGGGAGGTGGGGTGGGATCCTACAATGAGCAGTTCTTC.